The 3 T cell receptor beta chains in this list originate from one sample, sequenced in a study of identical twins. TCRdb re-called the 5' RACE reads through MiXCR, storing one row per CDR3 protein. The repertoire holds 700,000 or so distinct CDR3 sequences, with over 8.5% as singletons. In addition, the sample was reused for a study of yellow fever vaccine responses in identical twins.

Sequenced sample: PBMCs. Source of these receptors: a woman aged 18 to 35 in good health.

This clonotype showed up just a few times. The chain joins TRBV11-2 to TRBJ2-1; D might be TRBD1 (6 bases). Trimming shortened V by 0 bases and J by 6 bases, and 15 bases separated the two germline ends. Germline loops: CDR1 SGHAT, CDR2 FQNNGV. CDR3 length: 16 residues. The CDR3 is CASSLDQGPGFNEQFF. For the CDR3, the DNA is TGTGCCAGCAGCTTAGATCAGGGGCCTGGGTTCAATGAGCAGTTCTTC.

This rearrangement joins TRBV10-3 to TRBJ1-6, with 8 bases lining up with TRBD1. CDR3 length: 15 residues. J was trimmed by 8 bases and V by 2 bases; bases with no gene match: 5. Germline loops: CDR1 ENHRY, CDR2 SYGVKD. This CDR3 reads CAISEPTGEDSPLHF. The CDR3 region has the DNA TGTGCCATCAGTGAGCCGACAGGGGAGGATTCACCCCTCCACTTT.

The rearrangement uses TRBV7-2 and TRBJ2-7, with TRBD1 identical over 8 bases. This CDR3 is built from 15 residues. V shed 1 base and J 4 bases; nucleotides not matched to a gene: 6. Germline loops: CDR1 SGHTA, CDR2 FQGNSA. The CDR3 coding sequence is TGTGCCAGCAGCTTAGTTGGCAGGGGGCCATACGAGCAGTACTTC. Amino acid sequence: CASSLVGRGPYEQYF.